The 26 T cell receptor beta chains given below trace back to one sample, sequenced in a study of response to subunit inactivated influenza vaccine. TCRdb reprocessed the RT-PCR reads via MiXCR and lists one record per CDR3 protein. The table lists fewer than 700,000 distinct CDR3 sequences, 10% to 15% of them singletons. The sample in question was PBMCs from blood, obtained around seven weeks after vaccination. The receptors originated from a man aged 50-60 years who received an inactivated influenza vaccine.

This clonotype was seen repeatedly, ten times or more. The CDR3 loop is CAIATGWGYGYTF. The CDR3 region has the DNA TGTGCCATCGCGACAGGGTGGGGGTATGGCTACACCTTC. This sequence joins TRBV12-3 or TRBV12-4 and TRBJ1-2; TRBD1 aligns across 7 bases. V lost 10 bases to trimming and J lost 5 bases; unmatched junction nucleotides: 10. This CDR3 comprises 13 residues.

This clonotype has at least ten counts. V is TRBV5-1 and J is TRBJ2-7; 10 nucleotides match TRBD2. Per the germline V gene, CDR1 is SGHRS and CDR2 is YFSETQ. The CDR3 is made up of 15 amino acids. The junction had 5 bases not matched to a gene; V was cut back by 3 bases and J by 2 bases. CDR3 protein: CASSSVLAGTYEQYF. The CDR3, as DNA: TGCGCCAGCAGCTCTGTACTAGCGGGGACCTACGAGCAGTACTTC.

This clonotype was seen only a few times. This chain joins TRBV10-2 and TRBJ2-1; 11 positions agree with TRBD1. The CDR3 is 15 amino acids. The V gene's germline CDR1 is WSHSY and CDR2 SAAADI. Trimming took 8 bases from V and 4 from J; bases not matched to a gene: 7. The CDR3 region is CASRGGQGVYNEQFF. In DNA form, the CDR3 reads TGCGCCAGCCGGGGGGGACAGGGGGTTTACAATGAGCAGTTCTTC.

The chain carries TRBV20-1 and TRBJ2-2; D remains unclear. The CDR3 sequence is 12 residues long. Germline values: CDR1 DFQATT, CDR2 SNEGSKA (reference sequence). Between the trimmed V and J ends, which lost 2 bases and 1 base, there was a span of 2 bases. The CDR3 protein is CSARKNTGELFF. The DNA for the CDR3 is TGCAGTGCTAGAAAGAACACCGGGGAGCTGTTTTTT.

This clonotype was seen a few times. The chain employs TRBV7-8 and TRBJ2-7; the D is unclear. Germline CDR1 reads SGHVS; CDR2 reads FQNEAQ. CDR3 size: 13 residues. V lost 1 base and J lost 7, with 11 bases in between. The CDR3 sequence is CASSLGRMGEQYF. The CDR3 coding sequence is TGTGCCAGCAGCTTAGGACGAATGGGTGAGCAGTACTTC.

This clonotype showed up just a few times. The rearrangement links TRBV5-5 to TRBJ2-5; 11 bases are a match to TRBD2. This CDR3 is built from 16 residues. The J segment lost 4 bases and the V segment lost 2 bases, leaving 7 bases of the junction unmatched. Looked up from germline, CDR1 is SGHKS and CDR2 is YYEKEE (reference sequence). The CDR3 DNA follows: TGTGCCAGCAGCTTTCCTAGCGGGAGGATGCGAGAGACCCAGTACTTC. Protein: CASSFPSGRMRETQYF.

This clonotype has more than one count but fewer than ten. This sequence joins TRBV4-3 and TRBJ1-4, with TRBD1 as a possible D gene (6 bases). Germline V gene data show CDR1 as LGHNA and CDR2 as YSLEER. The V and J ends lost 4 bases and 6 bases respectively, with 15 bases between them. The CDR3 length is 15 residues. DNA of the CDR3: TGCGCCAGCAGCCCTAACAGGGCCCAGCATGAAAAACTGTTTTTT. It specifies CASSPNRAQHEKLFF.

This clonotype was counted only a few times. The chain has TRBV2 and TRBJ2-7, with 7 bases aligning to TRBD1. The CDR3 runs 16 residues. Germline assignment: CDR1 SNHLY and CDR2 FYNNEI. The V segment lost 6 bases and the J segment 5 bases; nucleotides outside the gene matches: 16. This chain's CDR3 is CASRKGLKGAFHEQYF. As DNA, the CDR3 is TGTGCCAGCAGGAAGGGTTTAAAGGGGGCCTTCCACGAGCAGTACTTC.

This clonotype was detected a few times. J is TRBJ2-7 and V is TRBV5-1, with TRBD2 as a possible D gene (5 bases). The germline V gene encodes CDR1 SGHRS and CDR2 YFSETQ. The CDR3 is 15 residues long. Between the trimmed V and J ends, which lost 6 bases and 0 bases, there was a span of 16 bases. CDR3 amino acids: CASTHGGTSSYEQYF. The DNA of the CDR3 is TGCGCCAGCACCCACGGAGGAACGAGCTCCTACGAGCAGTACTTC.

Many counts were recorded for this clonotype. The rearrangement uses TRBV6-1 and TRBJ2-2; 8 nucleotides match TRBD1. V lost 5 bases and J lost 5; bases outside the gene matches: 10. Germline CDR1 MNHNS, CDR2 SASEGT. The CDR3 spans 16 residues. The CDR3 sequence: CASSTRTGKRTGELFF. The CDR3 DNA reads TGTGCCAGCAGTACCCGGACAGGGAAGAGGACCGGGGAGCTGTTTTTT.

The sample holds many counts of this clonotype. The chain uses TRBV20-1 and TRBJ2-3; 8 positions agree with TRBD2. Germline CDR1 DFQATT, CDR2 SNEGSKA (reference sequence). The CDR3 loop spans 13 amino acids. CDR3 nucleotides: TGCAGCTCGACTAGCGATAGTTCGGATACGCAGTATTTT. This translates into CSSTSDSSDTQYF.

The chain uses TRBV7-9 and TRBJ2-1, with D tentatively TRBD1 or TRBD2 (5 bases each). This CDR3 spans 16 amino acids. Trimming pared 4 bases from V and 6 bases from J, leaving 19 bases between. Germline V gene sequence: CDR1 SEHNR, CDR2 FQNEAQ (reference sequence). CDR3 coding DNA: TGTGCCAGCAGCTCCCGCTTGGGGGAGATTGGCAATGAGCAGTTCTTC. This encodes CASSSRLGEIGNEQFF.

This clonotype was recorded a few times. This chain uses TRBV7-2 with TRBJ2-7; TRBD1 is a possible D gene (5 bases). The CDR3 extends over 15 amino acids. V lost 5 bases and J lost 6, with 20 bases in between. Germline CDR1 reads SGHTA; CDR2 reads FQGNSA. The chain's CDR3 is CASSPGLTLRGEQYF. The CDR3 DNA sequence: TGTGCCAGCAGCCCGGGCCTAACCCTTAGGGGCGAGCAGTACTTC.

The CDR3 bases are TGCAGTGCTTTTCCGGGACTAGCGGGATCCTACGAGCAGTACTTC. Translated: CSAFPGLAGSYEQYF. V and J are TRBV20-1 and TRBJ2-7; the match to TRBD2 covers 13 bases. V trimming: 5 bases; J trimming: 1 base; junction bases outside the gene matches: 5. CDR3 size: 15 residues. CDR1 is DFQATT, CDR2 SNEGSKA, per germline (reference sequence).

This sequence joins TRBV7-8 and TRBJ1-5; maybe TRBD1 (6 bases). Germline V gene data show CDR1 as SGHVS and CDR2 as FQNEAQ. Trimming took 2 bases from V and 5 from J, leaving 10 bases between them. The CDR3 totals 14 residues. The CDR3 loop is CASSLRGGDQPQHF. The CDR3 DNA reads TGTGCCAGCAGCTTAAGGGGGGGGGATCAGCCCCAGCATTTT.

This clonotype was observed a few times. The chain recombines TRBV12-3 or TRBV12-4 with TRBJ2-3, with a tentative D call TRBD1 (6 bases). The CDR3 contains 14 residues. Trimming left V 6 bases short and J 3 bases short, with 13 bases between. CDR3 region: CASSRPGETDTQYF. In DNA form, the CDR3 reads TGTGCCAGCAGCCGACCAGGGGAGACAGATACGCAGTATTTT.

This chain's CDR3 is CASSLGGQEYNEQFF. CDR3 DNA: TGTGCCAGCAGCTTAGGAGGTCAAGAGTACAATGAGCAGTTCTTC. The V call is TRBV7-6, the J call TRBJ2-1; D call uncertain. Germline V gene sequence: CDR1 SGHVS, CDR2 FNYEAQ. The CDR3 has 15 amino acids. Trimming removed 1 base at V and 4 bases at J, with 11 bases between.

The V gene is TRBV28, the J gene TRBJ2-1, with TRBD1 matching over 8 bases. Trimming took 10 bases from V and 7 from J; bases not matched to a gene: 3. CDR1 MDHEN and CDR2 SYDVKM come from the germline V gene. The length of the CDR3 is 11 residues. The CDR3 DNA follows: TGTGCCACCGACAGGGGAAATGAGCAGTTCTTC. It yields the protein CATDRGNEQFF.

V is TRBV18 and J is TRBJ2-2; 7 nucleotides agree with TRBD2. CDR1 and CDR2 (germline): KGHSH, LQKENI. With V trimmed by 3 bases and J by 2 bases, 9 bases remained unmatched. This CDR3 spans 17 amino acids. CDR3 loop: CASSPPRGDANTGELFF. CDR3 in DNA: TGTGCCAGCTCACCCCCCCGGGGGGACGCCAACACCGGGGAGCTGTTTTTT.

The V gene is TRBV7-9, the J gene TRBJ1-2, with 9 positions matching TRBD1. CDR1 SEHNR and CDR2 FQNEAQ come from the germline V gene (reference sequence). The CDR3 totals 11 residues. Trimming removed 5 bases from V and 14 bases from J; junction bases left unmatched: 6. This chain's CDR3 is CASSLGQGRTF. The CDR3 DNA follows: TGTGCCAGCAGCCTAGGACAGGGGAGAACCTTC.

This clonotype was detected a few times. The chain recombines TRBV7-9 with TRBJ2-7, with D possibly being TRBD1 (6 bases). The CDR3 consists of 12 residues. Trimming removed 5 bases from V and 5 bases from J, with 10 bases in between. Germline V gives CDR1 SEHNR, CDR2 FQNEAQ (reference sequence). The CDR3 region has the DNA TGTGCCAGCAGCGCAGGGGCCCACGAGCAGTACTTC. Amino acid sequence: CASSAGAHEQYF.

There are a few counts of this clonotype. J is TRBJ1-1 and V is TRBV7-9, with TRBD1 as a possible D gene (5 bases). The CDR3 runs to 13 residues. Germline-derived CDR1 and CDR2 are SEHNR and FQNEAQ (reference sequence). V shed 5 bases and J shed 11 bases, with 18 bases lying between them. CDR3 amino acids: CASSPPGRGTAFF. CDR3 sequence (DNA): TGTGCCAGCAGCCCGCCCGGGAGGGGCACGGCTTTCTTT.

This clonotype was seen a handful of times. V is TRBV2 and J is TRBJ2-7; the match to TRBD1 covers 9 bases. Trimming took 7 bases from V and 1 from J; bases not matched to a gene: 5. This CDR3 contains 14 residues. Germline V gene data show CDR1 as SNHLY and CDR2 as FYNNEI. The CDR3 reads CASITGQGSYEQYF. CDR3 nucleotide sequence: TGTGCCAGCATAACGGGACAGGGATCCTACGAGCAGTACTTC.

The rearrangement links TRBV11-2 to TRBJ2-3; a weak D match, TRBD2 (5 bases). Germline V gene lookup returns CDR1 SGHAT and CDR2 FQNNGV. This CDR3 region has 13 residues. Trimming removed 2 bases from V and 5 bases from J, with 8 bases in between. This chain's CDR3 is CASSLLGGDTQYF. CDR3 coding DNA: TGTGCCAGCAGCTTATTAGGAGGAGATACGCAGTATTTT.

This clonotype occurred a few times. The CDR3 protein is CASSEGLGWVSNQPQHF. CDR3 DNA: TGTGCCAGCAGTGAAGGCCTGGGATGGGTAAGCAATCAGCCCCAGCATTTT. This chain links TRBV6-1 with TRBJ1-5; D is ambiguous. Germline V CDR1 and CDR2: MNHNS, SASEGT. The CDR3 loop spans 17 amino acids. Trimming cost V 1 base and J 1 base, with 14 bases left between them.

The chain is built from TRBV5-1 and TRBJ2-3, with D unresolved. CDR1 is SGHRS and CDR2 is YFSETQ in the germline V gene. The CDR3 is made up of 14 amino acids. Trimming took 0 bases from V and 5 from J, leaving 10 bases between them. The CDR3 sequence: CASSLVRSQDTQYF. The DNA for the CDR3 is TGCGCCAGCAGCTTGGTTCGCAGCCAAGATACGCAGTATTTT.